Below, 5 T cell receptor beta chains from the same sample are listed, as sequenced in a study of CD8 T cells in ankylosing spondylitis. MiXCR was run by TCRdb on the 5' RACE reads, yielding one entry per CDR3 protein. The sample consists of roughly 180,000 distinct CDR3 sequences, around 9.6% of them appearing once. Source material: blood, either unsorted or a sorted T cell fraction (not recorded which). Receptors originate from a female donor with ankylosing spondylitis or in good health (not recorded which).

The genes are TRBV5-5 and TRBJ2-5, with D unclear. Germline CDR1 reads SGHKS; CDR2 reads YYEKEE (reference sequence). Trimming removed 10 bases from V and 4 bases from J, with 17 bases in between. This CDR3 spans 13 amino acids. Here the CDR3 DNA reads TGTGCCCATGCCGTTGGTCCGGGAGAGACCCAGTACTTC. Amino acid sequence: CAHAVGPGETQYF.

The gene calls are TRBV7-9 and TRBJ1-2, with D perhaps TRBD1 (5 bases). The V end was cut by 2 bases, the J end by 12 bases, with 13 bases between. Germline CDR1 and CDR2: SEHNR and FQNEAQ (reference sequence). The CDR3 spans 12 residues. CDR3 sequence (DNA): TGTGCCAGCAGCTTATCGGCAGGGCCAAACACCTTC. It codes for CASSLSAGPNTF.

This clonotype was recorded a few times. In nucleotides, the CDR3 is TGTGCCAGCAGCTTGCAGGGCCATAGAGAGCCCCAGCATTTT. Its translation is CASSLQGHREPQHF. V gene TRBV7-8 combines with J gene TRBJ1-5, with D maybe TRBD1 (5 bases). V gave up 3 bases and J gave up 8 bases, with 14 bases separating them. The CDR3 consists of 14 residues. From germline, CDR1 is SGHVS and CDR2 FQNEAQ.

This clonotype occurred a few times. The chain carries TRBV11-3 and TRBJ2-3; TRBD1 matches at 11 bases. Losses at the gene ends were 5 bases for V and 3 bases for J; bases not matched to a gene: 4. This CDR3 comprises 15 residues. Germline CDR1 reads SGHNT; CDR2 reads YENEEA. In DNA form, the CDR3 reads TGTGCCAGCAGCCGGGGACAGGGGGATACAGATACGCAGTATTTT. Its protein product is CASSRGQGDTDTQYF.

The chain joins TRBV27 to TRBJ2-1, with 7 nucleotides matching TRBD2. After removal of 0 bases from V and 6 bases from J, the junction contained 2 bases not matched to a gene. Germline lookup yields CDR1 MNHEY and CDR2 SMNVEV (reference sequence). This CDR3 has 14 residues. CDR3 DNA: TGTGCCAGCAGTTTATCGTCGGGGGGCAATGAGCAGTTCTTC. The encoded protein is CASSLSSGGNEQFF.